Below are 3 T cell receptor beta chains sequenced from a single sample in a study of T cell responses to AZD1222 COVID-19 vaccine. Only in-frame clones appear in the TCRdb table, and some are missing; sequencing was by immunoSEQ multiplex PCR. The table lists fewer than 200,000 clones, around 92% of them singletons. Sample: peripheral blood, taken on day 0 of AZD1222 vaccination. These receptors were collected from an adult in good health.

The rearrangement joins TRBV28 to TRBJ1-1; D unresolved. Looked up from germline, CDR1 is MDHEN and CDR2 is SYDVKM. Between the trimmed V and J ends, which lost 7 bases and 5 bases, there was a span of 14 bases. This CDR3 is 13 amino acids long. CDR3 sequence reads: CASMDSLWTEAFF. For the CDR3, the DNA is TGTGCCAGCATGGACTCCCTGTGGACTGAAGCTTTCTTT.

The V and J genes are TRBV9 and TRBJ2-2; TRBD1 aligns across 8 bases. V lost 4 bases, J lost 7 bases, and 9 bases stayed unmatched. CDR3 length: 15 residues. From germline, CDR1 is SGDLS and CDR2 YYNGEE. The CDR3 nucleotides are TGTGCCAGCAGCCAGGGGGCGCTTAAGGACGGGGAGCTGTTTTTT. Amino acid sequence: CASSQGALKDGELFF. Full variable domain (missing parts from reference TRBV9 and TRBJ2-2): DSGVTQTPKHLITATGQRVTLRCSPRSGDLSVYWYQQSLDQGLQFLIQYYNGEERAKGNILERFSAQQFPDLHSELNLSSLELGDSALYFCASSQGALKDGELFFGEGSRLTVL.

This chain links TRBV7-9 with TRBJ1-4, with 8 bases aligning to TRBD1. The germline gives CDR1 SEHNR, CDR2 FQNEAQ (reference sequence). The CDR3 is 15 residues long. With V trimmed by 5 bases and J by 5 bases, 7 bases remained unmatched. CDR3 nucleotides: TGTGCCAGCAGCCCCCCGGGACAGGAGAATGAAAAACTGTTTTTT. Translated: CASSPPGQENEKLFF. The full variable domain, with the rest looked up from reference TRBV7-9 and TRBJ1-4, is DTGVSQNPRHKITKRGQNVTFRCDPISEHNRLYWYRQTLGQGPEFLTYFQNEAQLEKSRLLSDRFSAERPKGSFSTLEIQRTEQGDSAMYLCASSPPGQENEKLFFGSGTQLSVL.